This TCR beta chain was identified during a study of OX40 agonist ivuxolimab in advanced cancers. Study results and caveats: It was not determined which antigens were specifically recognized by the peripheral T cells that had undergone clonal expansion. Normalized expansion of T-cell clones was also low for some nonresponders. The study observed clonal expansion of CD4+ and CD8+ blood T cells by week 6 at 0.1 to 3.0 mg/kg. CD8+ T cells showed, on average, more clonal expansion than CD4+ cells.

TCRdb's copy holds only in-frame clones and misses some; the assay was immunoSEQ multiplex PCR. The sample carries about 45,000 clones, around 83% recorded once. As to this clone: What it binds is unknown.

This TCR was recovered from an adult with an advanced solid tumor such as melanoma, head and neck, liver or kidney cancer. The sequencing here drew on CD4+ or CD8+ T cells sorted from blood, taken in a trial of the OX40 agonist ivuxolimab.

Written as DNA, the CDR3 is TGTGCCAGCAGTCCACTAGCGGGACACACAGATACGCAGTATTTT. This gives the protein CASSPLAGHTDTQYF. The V and J genes are TRBV4-2 and TRBJ2-3, with 10 bases aligning to TRBD2. The CDR3 is 15 residues long. The junction had 5 bases not matched to a gene; V was cut back by 6 bases and J by 2 bases. In germline, CDR1 is LGHNA, CDR2 YNFKEQ.